Listed here are 9 T cell receptor beta chains from one sample, sequenced in a study of T cell responses to AZD1222 COVID-19 vaccine. Using immunoSEQ multiplex PCR, the repertoire was profiled, and TCRdb retains in-frame clones only, with some absent. The sample lists roughly 110,000 clones; around 90% were seen once. The sequencing here drew on peripheral blood, taken on day 0 of AZD1222 vaccination. The receptors were sampled from an adult in good health.

The chain employs TRBV14 and TRBJ2-3; D is possibly TRBD2 (6 bases). This CDR3 has 15 amino acids. Germline values: CDR1 SGHDN, CDR2 FVKESK. V was pared by 5 bases and J by 4 bases, with 16 bases between. The CDR3 coding sequence is TGTGCCAGCAGCTCCTCCGGGACGGGGGCAGATACGCAGTATTTT. Its protein is CASSSSGTGADTQYF.

CDR3 coding DNA: TGTGCCACCAGTCGCAGGTTGGGGCCCCAGCATTTT. Its translation: CATSRRLGPQHF. The chain uses TRBV24-1 and TRBJ1-5, with unresolved D. Deletions cut 6 bases from V and 9 bases from J, with 11 bases between. Germline CDR1 and CDR2: KGHDR and SFDVKD. The CDR3 has 12 amino acids.

The rearrangement links TRBV28 to TRBJ1-1; D remains unclear. Germline CDR1 reads MDHEN; CDR2 reads SYDVKM. The V gene lost 1 base and the J gene lost 1 base, with 7 bases spanning the gap. The CDR3 contains 14 residues. The CDR3 sequence: CASSLFAENTEAFF. The CDR3 nucleotides read TGTGCCAGCAGTTTATTCGCGGAGAACACTGAAGCTTTCTTT.

CDR3 nucleotides: TGTGCCAGCAGTTACCTGACAGGGGGCTCCATATTATACGAGCAGTACTTC. Translated: CASSYLTGGSILYEQYF. The chain employs TRBV27 and TRBJ2-7; TRBD1 matches at 10 bases. Germline loops: CDR1 MNHEY, CDR2 SMNVEV (reference sequence). V lost 4 bases, J lost 4 bases, and 13 bases stayed unmatched. The CDR3 is made up of 17 amino acids.

This clone was detected only once. CDR3 loop: CAWSLSYSGNTIYF. The DNA of the CDR3 is TGTGCCTGGAGTTTAAGTTACTCTGGAAACACCATATATTTT. The chain combines TRBV30 with TRBJ1-3; no reliable D call. The germline V and J ends were trimmed by 2 bases and 0 bases, with 8 bases remaining between them. In germline, CDR1 is GTSNPN, CDR2 SVGIG (reference sequence). The length of the CDR3 is 14 residues. The whole variable domain, filled in from reference TRBV30 and TRBJ1-3, reads SQTIHQWPATLVQPVGSPLSLECTVEGTSNPNLYWYRQAAGRGLQLLFYSVGIGQISSEVPQNLSASRPQDRQFILSSKKLLLSDSGFYLCAWSLSYSGNTIYFGEGSWLTVV.

The chain recombines TRBV27 with TRBJ2-7, with 13 bases aligning to TRBD2. Germline V gives CDR1 MNHEY, CDR2 SMNVEV (reference sequence). Losses at the gene ends were 6 bases for V and 2 bases for J; bases not matched to a gene: 1. The CDR3 is 14 amino acids. DNA of the CDR3: TGTGCCAGCAGACTAGCGGGAGGGGCCTACGAGCAGTACTTC. This encodes CASRLAGGAYEQYF.

This chain links TRBV7-9 with TRBJ2-5; 9 nucleotides line up with TRBD1. CDR3 length: 15 residues. Unmatched junction bases numbered 9, after V lost 5 bases and J lost 5 bases. Germline-derived CDR1 and CDR2 are SEHNR and FQNEAQ (reference sequence). In DNA, the CDR3 is TGTGCCAGCAGCGACGGGACAGGGTATTTTGAGACCCAGTACTTC. Encoded protein: CASSDGTGYFETQYF.

CDR3 region: CASSTRNAYEQYF. The CDR3, as DNA: TGTGCCAGCAGTACCAGGAACGCCTACGAGCAGTACTTC. V and J are TRBV27 and TRBJ2-7, with D unclear. Between the trimmed V and J ends, which lost 5 bases and 2 bases, there was a span of 10 bases. This CDR3 has 13 residues. Germline-derived CDR1 and CDR2 are MNHEY and SMNVEV (reference sequence).

This clone was counted only a few times. The chain joins TRBV19 to TRBJ2-7, with 10 bases that match TRBD1. The germline V gene has CDR1 LNHDA and CDR2 SQIVND (reference sequence). V lost 4 bases and J lost 0; bases outside the gene matches: 3. The CDR3 spans 15 residues. CDR3 residues: CASSKGQGTSYEQYF. CDR3 sequence (DNA): TGTGCCAGTAGTAAGGGACAGGGGACCTCCTACGAGCAGTACTTC.